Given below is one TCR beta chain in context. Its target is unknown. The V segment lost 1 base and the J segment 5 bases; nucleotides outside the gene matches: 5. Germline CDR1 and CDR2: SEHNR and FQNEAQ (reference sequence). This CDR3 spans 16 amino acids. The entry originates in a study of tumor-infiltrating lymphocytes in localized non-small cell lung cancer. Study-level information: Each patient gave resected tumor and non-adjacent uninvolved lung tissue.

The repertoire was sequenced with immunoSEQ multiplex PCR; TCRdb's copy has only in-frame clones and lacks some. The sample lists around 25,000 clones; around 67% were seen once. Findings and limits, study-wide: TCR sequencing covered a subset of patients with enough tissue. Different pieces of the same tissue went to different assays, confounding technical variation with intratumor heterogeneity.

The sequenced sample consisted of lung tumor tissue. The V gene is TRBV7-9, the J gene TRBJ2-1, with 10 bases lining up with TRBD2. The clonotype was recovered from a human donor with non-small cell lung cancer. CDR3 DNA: TGTGCCAGCAGCTTAGGGGGGACTAGCGCTGACAATGAGCAGTTCTTC. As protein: CASSLGGTSADNEQFF.